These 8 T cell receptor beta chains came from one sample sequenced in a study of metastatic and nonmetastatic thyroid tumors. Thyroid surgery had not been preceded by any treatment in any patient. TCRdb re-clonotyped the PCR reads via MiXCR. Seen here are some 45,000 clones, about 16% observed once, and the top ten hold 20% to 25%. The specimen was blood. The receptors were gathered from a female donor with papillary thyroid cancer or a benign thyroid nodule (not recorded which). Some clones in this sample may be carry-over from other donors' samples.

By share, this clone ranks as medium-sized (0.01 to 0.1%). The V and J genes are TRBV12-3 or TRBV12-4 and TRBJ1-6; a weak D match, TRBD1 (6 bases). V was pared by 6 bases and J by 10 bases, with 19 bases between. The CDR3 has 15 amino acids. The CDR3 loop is CASSLIGGAGSPLHF. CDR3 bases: TGTGCCAGCAGCCTTATAGGGGGGGCAGGCTCACCCCTCCACTTT.

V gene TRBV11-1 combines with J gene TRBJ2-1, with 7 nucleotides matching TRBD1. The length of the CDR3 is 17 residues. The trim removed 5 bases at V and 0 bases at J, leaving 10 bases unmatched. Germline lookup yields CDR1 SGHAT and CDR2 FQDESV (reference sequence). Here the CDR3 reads CASSPILGQLSYNEQFF. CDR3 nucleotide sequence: TGTGCCAGCAGCCCGATTTTGGGACAGCTCTCCTACAATGAGCAGTTCTTC.

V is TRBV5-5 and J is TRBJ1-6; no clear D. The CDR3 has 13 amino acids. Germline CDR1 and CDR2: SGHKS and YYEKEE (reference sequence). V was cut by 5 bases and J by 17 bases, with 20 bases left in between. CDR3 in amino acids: CASRPGINSPVHF. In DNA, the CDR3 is TGTGCCAGCAGACCCGGGATTAATTCACCAGTCCACTTT.

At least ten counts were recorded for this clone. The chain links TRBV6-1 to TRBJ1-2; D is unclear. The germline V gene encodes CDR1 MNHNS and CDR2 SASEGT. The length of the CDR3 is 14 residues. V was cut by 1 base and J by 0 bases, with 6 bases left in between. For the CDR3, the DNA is TGTGCCAGCAGTGAAGGACCGTCTAACTATGGCTACACCTTC. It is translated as CASSEGPSNYGYTF.

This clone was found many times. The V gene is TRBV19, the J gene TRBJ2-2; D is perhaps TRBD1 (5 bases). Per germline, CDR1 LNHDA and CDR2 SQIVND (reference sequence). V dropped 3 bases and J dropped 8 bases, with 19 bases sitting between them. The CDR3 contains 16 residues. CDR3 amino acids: CASSIRQGTYMGELFF. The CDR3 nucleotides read TGTGCCAGTAGTATCAGGCAGGGAACCTATATGGGGGAGCTGTTTTTT.

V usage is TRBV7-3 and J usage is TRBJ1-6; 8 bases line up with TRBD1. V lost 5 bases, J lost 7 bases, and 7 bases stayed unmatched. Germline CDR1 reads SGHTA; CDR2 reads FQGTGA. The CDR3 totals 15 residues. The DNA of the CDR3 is TGTGCCAGCAGCGCCCAAACAGGGGGGAATTCACCCCTCCACTTT. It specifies CASSAQTGGNSPLHF.

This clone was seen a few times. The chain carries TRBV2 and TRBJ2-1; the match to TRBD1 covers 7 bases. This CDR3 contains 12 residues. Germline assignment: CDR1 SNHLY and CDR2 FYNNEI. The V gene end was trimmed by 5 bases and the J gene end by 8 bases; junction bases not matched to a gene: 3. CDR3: CASSSGQDEQFF. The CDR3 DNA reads TGTGCCAGCAGTTCCGGACAGGATGAGCAGTTCTTC.

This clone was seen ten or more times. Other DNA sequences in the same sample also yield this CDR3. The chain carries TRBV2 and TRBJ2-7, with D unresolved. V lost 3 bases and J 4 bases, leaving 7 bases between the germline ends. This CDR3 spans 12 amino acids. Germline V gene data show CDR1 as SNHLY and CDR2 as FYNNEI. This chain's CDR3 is CASSEAGYEQYF. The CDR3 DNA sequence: TGTGCCAGCAGTGAGGCAGGATACGAGCAGTACTTC.